This T cell receptor beta chain emerged from a study of blood T cell repertoires in COVID-19. Whole-study context: PBMCs, B-cell-depleted T cells, or T cells provided the cDNA or gDNA that made up the material.

Study members were between roughly 18 and 89 years old and lived in 20 to 30 US regions. Recovered Cohort 3 donors showed two negative PCRs, clearance, or symptom resolution. In the original processing: Counts of nucleated cells, estimated from reference gene primer amplification, were obtained. Clones were sequenced by immunoSEQ multiplex PCR, and TCRdb holds only the in-frame ones, with some missing. V and J calls and clone size are given by that table; D and trimming were obtained from the DNA. The table lists over 150,000 clones, approximately 88% of them singletons. Sequenced: PBMCs or T cells enriched from blood (not recorded which). The clonotype was recovered from a woman in her 30s who had recovered from COVID-19.

The CDR3 region is CASSLGPEAGNTIYF. The CDR3 region has the DNA TGTGCCAGCAGCTTAGGCCCGGAGGCTGGAAACACCATATATTTT. The chain recombines TRBV11-2 with TRBJ1-3; D is unresolved. The germline V gene encodes CDR1 SGHAT and CDR2 FQNNGV. Trimming took off 1 base at V and 2 bases at J, with 9 bases between the two ends. This CDR3 region has 15 residues.